Shown below are 31 T cell receptor beta chains from a single sample sequenced in a study of cytomegalovirus exposure and HLA in healthy donors. PCR employed 60 Vbeta and 13 Jbeta primers. Produced via immunoSEQ multiplex PCR; TCRdb's table is partial and in-frame only. This sample carries some 91,000 clones, about 89% of them seen once, and the ten largest clones take roughly 8.3%. Sequenced sample: PBMCs. These receptors came from a man aged 30 to 39 in good health and CMV-seropositive.

The chain couples TRBV27 to TRBJ2-7; 10 positions agree with TRBD2. Trimming cost V 2 bases and J 4 bases; bases outside gene matches: 8. CDR1 is MNHEY, CDR2 SMNVEV, per germline (reference sequence). The CDR3 sequence is 16 residues long. CDR3 DNA sequence: TGTGCCAGCAGTTTAAAGGGAGCGGGAGGGCCATACGAGCAGTACTTC. It translates to CASSLKGAGGPYEQYF.

The CDR3 protein is CASSLSPDRFYNEQFF. In nucleotides, the CDR3 is TGTGCCAGCAGTTTATCCCCCGACAGGTTCTACAATGAGCAGTTCTTC. The V gene is TRBV28, the J gene TRBJ2-1; tentative D call: TRBD1 (6 bases). The V end was cut by 1 base, the J end by 3 bases, with 13 bases between. CDR3 length: 16 amino acids. Germline lookup yields CDR1 MDHEN and CDR2 SYDVKM.

The chain uses TRBV25-1 and TRBJ2-7, with D tentatively TRBD1 (6 bases). The CDR3 has 13 amino acids. Germline V gene sequence: CDR1 MGHDK, CDR2 SYGVNS. Between the trimmed V and J ends, which lost 7 bases and 2 bases, there was a span of 12 bases. The CDR3 sequence: CASTRTDPYEQYF. The CDR3 DNA is TGTGCCAGCACCCGGACAGACCCCTACGAGCAGTACTTC.

The genes are TRBV28 and TRBJ2-5; 10 bases fit TRBD1. The CDR3 sequence is 15 residues long. Looked up from germline, CDR1 is MDHEN and CDR2 is SYDVKM. Unmatched junction bases numbered 8, after V lost 5 bases and J lost 5 bases. CDR3 nucleotide sequence: TGTGCCAGCAGTACGGGGGACAGGGGTCGGGAGACCCAGTACTTC. Protein sequence: CASSTGDRGRETQYF.

This clone was recorded once. The chain links TRBV27 to TRBJ1-5; D gene unclear. V lost 6 bases and J 7 bases, leaving 7 bases between the germline ends. CDR3 length: 11 residues. Per germline, CDR1 MNHEY and CDR2 SMNVEV (reference sequence). This CDR3 reads CASSSLQPQHF. CDR3 nucleotides: TGTGCCAGCAGCTCCCTACAGCCCCAGCATTTT.

This sequence joins TRBV2 and TRBJ2-2; 12 bases fit TRBD1. From germline, CDR1 is SNHLY and CDR2 FYNNEI. V lost 6 bases and J lost 4; bases outside the gene matches: 6. This CDR3 spans 16 amino acids. CDR3 protein: CASRKGQGAGTGELFF. The CDR3 region has the DNA TGTGCCAGCAGGAAGGGACAGGGGGCCGGCACCGGGGAGCTGTTTTTT.

The chain joins TRBV7-9 to TRBJ2-7; D may be TRBD1 (6 bases). Trimming shortened V by 3 bases and J by 6 bases, and 12 bases separated the two germline ends. The CDR3 contains 13 residues. Germline assignment: CDR1 SEHNR and CDR2 FQNEAQ (reference sequence). The CDR3 reads CASSFLGQLEQYF. CDR3 DNA sequence: TGTGCCAGCAGCTTTCTCGGACAGCTCGAGCAGTACTTC.

The chain couples TRBV4-1 to TRBJ2-3, with 8 bases lining up with TRBD2. This CDR3 has 15 residues. Germline CDR1 reads MGHRA; CDR2 reads YSYEKL. V was clipped by 7 bases and J by 6 bases; unmatched bases: 12. The DNA for the CDR3 is TGCGCCAGCACCTTACGGGAAGCGGGGGCGGATACGCAGTATTTT. Translating gives CASTLREAGADTQYF.

V is TRBV5-4 and J is TRBJ1-2; perhaps TRBD1 as D (5 bases). Germline loops: CDR1 SGHNT, CDR2 YYREEE (reference sequence). CDR3 length equals 16 residues. V was cut by 4 bases and J by 8 bases, with 24 bases left in between. In nucleotides, the CDR3 is TGTGCCAGCAGCCAACGGCTTGGGGCACCCAACCAGGGCTACACCTTC. It codes for CASSQRLGAPNQGYTF.

With respect to this clone: Different DNA sequences within this sample yield the same CDR3. The genes are TRBV28 and TRBJ1-2; D is perhaps TRBD1 (5 bases). Trimming stripped 6 bases from V and 0 bases from J, with 8 bases between. Germline V gives CDR1 MDHEN, CDR2 SYDVKM. The CDR3 totals 13 residues. The CDR3 DNA reads TGTGCCAGCAGCCTGACAGCTAACTATGGCTACACCTTC. The encoded protein is CASSLTANYGYTF.

In regard to this clone: Relative to the germline gene, one junction end is altered; a read error may explain this. The chain links TRBV7-7 to TRBJ2-3; 10 positions agree with TRBD2. This CDR3 contains 16 residues. Germline V gives CDR1 SSHAT, CDR2 FNYEAQ (reference sequence). CDR3 sequence reads: CASSPLAGPSTDTQYF. The DNA of the CDR3 is TGTGCTAGCAGCCCACTAGCGGGGCCTAGCACAGATACGCAGTATTTT.

The J gene is TRBJ2-1, the V gene TRBV11-3; 9 positions match TRBD2. This CDR3 comprises 19 residues. Unmatched junction bases numbered 11, after V lost 2 bases and J lost 0 bases. Per the germline V gene, CDR1 is SGHNT and CDR2 is YENEEA. The CDR3 reads CASSLYPPSGEPSYNEQFF. CDR3 DNA: TGTGCCAGCAGCTTATATCCCCCTAGCGGGGAACCCTCCTACAATGAGCAGTTCTTC.

This clone was recorded once. The rearrangement links TRBV6-4 to TRBJ2-3, with D unresolved. Trimming stripped 5 bases from V and 3 bases from J, with 12 bases between. Germline V gene lookup returns CDR1 MRHNA and CDR2 SNTAGT. CDR3 length equals 14 residues. The chain's CDR3 is CASSLNGVTDTQYF. CDR3 DNA: TGTGCCAGCAGTCTCAATGGAGTTACAGATACGCAGTATTTT.

As regards this clone: In the same sample, other DNA sequences code for this CDR3. The chain joins TRBV28 to TRBJ1-2; perhaps TRBD1 as D (5 bases). The CDR3 has 13 amino acids. V gave up 4 bases and J gave up 1 base, with 7 bases separating them. Germline CDR1 reads MDHEN; CDR2 reads SYDVKM. The CDR3 coding sequence is TGTGCCAGCAGTTCGACAGTTAACTATGGCTACACCTTC. Encoded protein: CASSSTVNYGYTF.

The chain joins TRBV13 to TRBJ1-2; D not certain. The CDR3 runs 16 residues. Germline assignment: CDR1 PRHDT and CDR2 FYEKMQ (reference sequence). Trimming removed 5 bases from V and 4 bases from J, with 20 bases in between. CDR3 nucleotide sequence: TGTGCCAGCAGCCCCATAGACCTGGCGGCTACCTATGGCTACACCTTC. Amino acid sequence: CASSPIDLAATYGYTF.

The chain carries TRBV19 and TRBJ2-7; the match to TRBD2 covers 8 bases. With V trimmed by 1 base and J by 2 bases, 4 bases remained unmatched. Germline V gene sequence: CDR1 LNHDA, CDR2 SQIVND (reference sequence). The CDR3 sequence is 15 residues long. CDR3 sequence: CASSIGGAGAYEQYF. CDR3 coding DNA: TGTGCCAGTAGTATAGGGGGAGCGGGAGCCTACGAGCAGTACTTC.

CDR3 residues: CASSPPFGRGHEQYF. DNA for the CDR3: TGTGCCAGCAGTCCCCCGTTCGGCAGGGGGCACGAGCAGTACTTC. The gene calls are TRBV28 and TRBJ2-7, with TRBD1 matching 8 bases. Looked up from germline, CDR1 is MDHEN and CDR2 is SYDVKM. The trim removed 5 bases at V and 5 bases at J, leaving 11 bases unmatched. The CDR3 has 15 amino acids.

The chain combines TRBV7-9 with TRBJ1-3; 7 nucleotides align to TRBD1. Germline V gene lookup returns CDR1 SEHNR and CDR2 FQNEAQ (reference sequence). The J segment lost 0 bases and the V segment lost 5 bases, leaving 4 bases of the junction unmatched. The length of the CDR3 is 15 residues. The CDR3 spells CASSTYRGSGNTIYF. CDR3 DNA sequence: TGTGCCAGCAGCACCTACAGGGGCTCTGGAAACACCATATATTTT.

The V and J genes are TRBV18 and TRBJ2-5, with 7 bases that match TRBD2. Germline CDR1 is KGHSH and CDR2 is LQKENI. Trimming removed 1 base from V and 2 bases from J; junction bases left unmatched: 1. This CDR3 comprises 14 residues. The CDR3 spells CASSPLGGQETQYF. Here the CDR3 DNA reads TGTGCCAGCTCACCACTGGGAGGGCAAGAGACCCAGTACTTC.

V usage is TRBV6-5 and J usage is TRBJ1-1, with TRBD1 as a possible D gene (5 bases). Germline CDR1 and CDR2: MNHEY and SVGAGI. CDR3 length: 15 residues. Deletions cut 0 bases from V and 5 bases from J, with 13 bases between. CDR3 nucleotide sequence: TGTGCCAGCAGTTACTCTAATCAGGGAAGGACTGAAGCTTTCTTT. Translating gives CASSYSNQGRTEAFF.

The CDR3, as DNA: TGCGCCAGCAGCCGAGGACTAGCGGGAGGCACTTCCTACAATGAGCAGTTCTTC. This encodes CASSRGLAGGTSYNEQFF. The V call is TRBV4-1, the J call TRBJ2-1; the match to TRBD2 covers 14 bases. Germline lookup yields CDR1 MGHRA and CDR2 YSYEKL. With 4 bases clipped from V and 1 base from J, the junction kept 6 bases outside the gene matches. The CDR3 spans 18 residues.

The rearrangement uses TRBV18 and TRBJ1-2, with 10 bases fitting TRBD1. The CDR3 extends over 17 amino acids. Germline V gene data show CDR1 as KGHSH and CDR2 as LQKENI. Germline trimming cut 0 bases from V and 6 bases from J; bases unmatched to any gene: 10. CDR3: CASSPPLWDRGSHGYTF. The CDR3 coding sequence is TGTGCCAGCTCACCACCATTATGGGACAGGGGCTCTCATGGCTACACCTTC.

In nucleotides, the CDR3 is TGTGCCAGCAGCGATACTCAAAATCAGCCCCAGCATTTT. It encodes CASSDTQNQPQHF. The chain has TRBV7-6 and TRBJ1-5, with D hard to call. V lost 5 bases to trimming and J lost 4 bases, with 9 bases between them. Germline V lookup: CDR1 SGHVS, CDR2 FNYEAQ. The CDR3 contains 13 residues. Supplemented by reference TRBV7-6 and TRBJ1-5, the full variable domain reads GAGVSQSPRYKVTKRGQDVALRCDPISGHVSLYWYRQALGQGPEFLTYFNYEAQQDKSGLPNDRFSAERPEGSISTLTIQRTEQRDSAMYRCASSDTQNQPQHFGDGTRLSIL.

This clone was recorded once. The chain couples TRBV16 to TRBJ1-2, with 7 bases aligning to TRBD1. V was pared by 0 bases and J by 5 bases, with 12 bases of the junction left unmatched. The CDR3 is 17 residues long. Germline lookup yields CDR1 KGHSY and CDR2 FQNENV. The DNA of the CDR3 is TGTGCCAGCAGCCAATCTCCGCCAGGCAGGGGGAGATATGGCTACACCTTC. This codes for CASSQSPPGRGRYGYTF.

CDR3 residues: CASSPRPSGLDTEAFF. The DNA of the CDR3 is TGTGCCAGCAGCCCCCGACCCAGCGGTTTGGACACTGAAGCTTTCTTT. This rearrangement joins TRBV7-8 to TRBJ1-1; no reliable D call. Germline loops: CDR1 SGHVS, CDR2 FQNEAQ. Trimming left V 5 bases short and J 3 bases short, with 19 bases between. The CDR3 loop spans 16 amino acids.

The V gene is TRBV5-6, the J gene TRBJ1-2; 10 nucleotides line up with TRBD1. The germline gives CDR1 SGHDT, CDR2 YYEEEE. CDR3 length: 15 amino acids. Trimming took 1 base from V and 5 from J; bases not matched to a gene: 5. CDR3 sequence (DNA): TGTGCCAGCAGCTTGTGGGACAGGGGAAATTATGGCTACACCTTC. This gives the protein CASSLWDRGNYGYTF.

As for this clone: Distinct nucleotide sequences in the sample also encode this CDR3. The chain is built from TRBV7-9 and TRBJ2-7, with 9 bases aligning to TRBD1. Germline CDR1 is SEHNR and CDR2 is FQNEAQ (reference sequence). This CDR3 is built from 15 residues. The trim removed 4 bases at V and 4 bases at J, leaving 8 bases unmatched. CDR3 in amino acids: CASSSAGTGRYEQYF. For the CDR3, the DNA is TGTGCCAGCAGCTCCGCCGGGACAGGGCGATACGAGCAGTACTTC. The full variable domain, with the rest looked up from reference TRBV7-9 and TRBJ2-7, is DTGVSQNPRHKITKRGQNVTFRCDPISEHNRLYWYRQTLGQGPEFLTYFQNEAQLEKSRLLSDRFSAERPKGSFSTLEIQRTEQGDSAMYLCASSSAGTGRYEQYFGPGTRLTVT.

This clone was counted a few times. The chain employs TRBV5-5 and TRBJ2-1; tentative D call: TRBD2 (6 bases). This CDR3 is built from 17 residues. Germline-derived CDR1 and CDR2 are SGHKS and YYEKEE (reference sequence). V lost 4 bases and J 4 bases, leaving 21 bases between the germline ends. The CDR3 loop is CASSHAAGGTLYNEQFF. The CDR3 nucleotides read TGTGCCAGCAGCCACGCGGCGGGCGGGACCCTTTACAATGAGCAGTTCTTC.

V gene TRBV7-2 combines with J gene TRBJ2-1, with 7 bases aligning to TRBD2. The ends lost 2 bases at V and 0 bases at J; junction bases unmatched: 1. This CDR3 is 15 amino acids long. The germline CDR1 and CDR2 sequences are SGHTA and FQGNSA. The CDR3 DNA reads TGTGCCAGCAGCTTAACTAGCGACTCCTACAATGAGCAGTTCTTC. Translation: CASSLTSDSYNEQFF.

The chain links TRBV6-1 to TRBJ1-1; no firm D call. Germline V CDR1 and CDR2: MNHNS, SASEGT. The CDR3 runs 13 residues. The V and J ends lost 5 bases and 4 bases respectively, with 11 bases between them. The CDR3 here is CASSSSESTEAFF. CDR3 nucleotides: TGTGCCAGCAGTAGCTCGGAGAGCACTGAAGCTTTCTTT.

The rearrangement links TRBV5-1 to TRBJ2-2, with TRBD2 identical over 9 bases. This CDR3 has 17 amino acids. The germline V gene encodes CDR1 SGHRS and CDR2 YFSETQ. V shed 0 bases and J 5 bases; nucleotides not matched to a gene: 8. The CDR3 loop is CASSLGLAGEVTGELFF. DNA for the CDR3: TGCGCCAGCAGCTTGGGTTTAGCGGGAGAAGTTACCGGGGAGCTGTTTTTT.